This T cell receptor (beta chain) was sequenced in a study of CD8 T cells in ankylosing spondylitis. The CDR3 is 15 residues long. Germline loops: CDR1 SGHRS, CDR2 YFSETQ. V dropped 1 base and J dropped 2 bases, with 12 bases sitting between them. This clonotype was seen many times. The antigen is undetermined. Findings and limits, study-wide: The clones that were linked to disease were reported to be significantly enriched in matched synovial fluid samples from ankylosing spondylitis patients. Blood from ankylosing spondylitis patients appeared to carry a characteristic roughly 8-variant TCR beta motif. Prior literature has documented some motif variants in synovial fluid and blood from reactive arthritis.

Quantitative 5'-RACE with molecular barcodes produced the TCR beta libraries. One entry per CDR3 protein, called by TCRdb with MiXCR from the 5' RACE reads. The table records around 340,000 distinct CDR3 sequences, approximately 14% of them present only once. The receptor comes from a male donor with ankylosing spondylitis or in good health (not recorded which). Source material: blood, either unsorted or a sorted T cell fraction (not recorded which). The chain is built from TRBV5-1 and TRBJ1-2, with no clear D. In nucleotides, the CDR3 is TGCGCCAGCAGCTTGACCGATCCATGGAACTATGGCTACACCTTC. It is translated as CASSLTDPWNYGYTF.